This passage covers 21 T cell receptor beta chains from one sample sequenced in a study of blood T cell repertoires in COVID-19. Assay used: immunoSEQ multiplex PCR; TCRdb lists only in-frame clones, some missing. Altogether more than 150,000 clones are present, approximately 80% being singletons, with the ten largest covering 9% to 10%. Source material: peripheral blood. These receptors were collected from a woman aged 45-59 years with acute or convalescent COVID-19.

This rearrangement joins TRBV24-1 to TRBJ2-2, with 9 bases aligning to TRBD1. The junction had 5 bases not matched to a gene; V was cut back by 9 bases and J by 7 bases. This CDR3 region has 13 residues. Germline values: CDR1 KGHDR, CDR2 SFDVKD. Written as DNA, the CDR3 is TGTGCCACCGGGGGACAGGGCTTCGGGGAGCTGTTTTTT. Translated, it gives CATGGQGFGELFF.

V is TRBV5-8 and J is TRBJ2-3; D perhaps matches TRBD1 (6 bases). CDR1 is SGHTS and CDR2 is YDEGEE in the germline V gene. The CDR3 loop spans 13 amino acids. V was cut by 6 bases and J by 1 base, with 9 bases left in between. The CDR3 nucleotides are TGTGCCAGCAAACAGGGTGGCACAGATACGCAGTATTTT. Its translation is CASKQGGTDTQYF.

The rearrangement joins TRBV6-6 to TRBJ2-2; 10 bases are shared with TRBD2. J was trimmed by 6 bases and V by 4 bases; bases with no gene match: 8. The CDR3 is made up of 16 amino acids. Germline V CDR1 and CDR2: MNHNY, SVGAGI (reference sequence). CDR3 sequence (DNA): TGTGCCAGCAGTTCCCGGGTAGCGGGAGGATCCGGGGAGCTGTTTTTT. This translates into CASSSRVAGGSGELFF.

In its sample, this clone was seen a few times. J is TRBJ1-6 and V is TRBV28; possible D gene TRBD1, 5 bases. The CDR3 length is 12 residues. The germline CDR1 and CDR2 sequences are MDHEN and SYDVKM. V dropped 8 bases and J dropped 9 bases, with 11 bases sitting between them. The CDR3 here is CASGPRGSPLHF. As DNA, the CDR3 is TGTGCCAGCGGGCCTAGGGGTTCACCCCTCCACTTT. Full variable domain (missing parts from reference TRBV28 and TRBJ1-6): DVKVTQSSRYLVKRTGEKVFLECVQDMDHENMFWYRQDPGLGLRLIYFSYDVKMKEKGDIPEGYSVSREKKERFSLILESASTNQTSMYLCASGPRGSPLHFGNGTRLTVT.

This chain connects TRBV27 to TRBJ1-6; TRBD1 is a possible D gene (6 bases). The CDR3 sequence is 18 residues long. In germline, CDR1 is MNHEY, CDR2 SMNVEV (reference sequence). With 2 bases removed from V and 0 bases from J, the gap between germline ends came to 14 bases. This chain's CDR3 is CASSLQGYSSSYNSPLHF. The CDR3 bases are TGTGCCAGCAGTTTACAGGGGTACTCAAGCTCCTATAATTCACCCCTCCACTTT.

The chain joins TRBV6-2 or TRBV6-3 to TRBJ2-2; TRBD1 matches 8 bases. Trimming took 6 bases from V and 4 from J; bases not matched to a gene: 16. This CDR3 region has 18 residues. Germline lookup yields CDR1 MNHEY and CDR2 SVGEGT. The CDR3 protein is CASSPLYGQGVSTGELFF. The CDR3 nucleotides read TGTGCCAGCAGCCCCCTTTATGGACAGGGTGTGAGCACCGGGGAGCTGTTTTTT.

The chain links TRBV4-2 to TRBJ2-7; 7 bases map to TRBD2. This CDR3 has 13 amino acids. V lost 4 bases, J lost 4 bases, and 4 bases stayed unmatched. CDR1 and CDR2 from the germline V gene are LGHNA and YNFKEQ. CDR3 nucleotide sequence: TGTGCCAGCAGCCGGGACTACACTTACGAGCAGTACTTC. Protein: CASSRDYTYEQYF.

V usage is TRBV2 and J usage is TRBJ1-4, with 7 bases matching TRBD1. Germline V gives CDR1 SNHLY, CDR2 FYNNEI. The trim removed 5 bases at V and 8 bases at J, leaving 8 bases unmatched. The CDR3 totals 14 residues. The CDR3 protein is CASSQQGQNEKLFF. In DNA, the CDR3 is TGTGCCAGCAGTCAACAGGGGCAGAACGAAAAACTGTTTTTT. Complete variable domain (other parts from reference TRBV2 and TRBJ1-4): EPEVTQTPSHQVTQMGQEVILRCVPISNHLYFYWYRQILGQKVEFLVSFYNNEISEKSEIFDDQFSVERPDGSNFTLKIRSTKLEDSAMYFCASSQQGQNEKLFFGSGTQLSVL.

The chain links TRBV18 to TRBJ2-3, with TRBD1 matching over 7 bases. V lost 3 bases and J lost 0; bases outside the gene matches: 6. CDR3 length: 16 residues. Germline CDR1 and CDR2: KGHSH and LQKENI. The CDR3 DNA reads TGTGCCAGCTCACCGGGACAGCCATCAAGCACAGATACGCAGTATTTT. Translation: CASSPGQPSSTDTQYF.

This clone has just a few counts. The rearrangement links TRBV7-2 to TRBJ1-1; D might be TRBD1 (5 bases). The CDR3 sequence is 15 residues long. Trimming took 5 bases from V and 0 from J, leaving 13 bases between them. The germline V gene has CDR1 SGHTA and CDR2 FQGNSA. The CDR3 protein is CASSPPTVMNTEAFF. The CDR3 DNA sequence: TGTGCCAGCAGCCCCCCGACAGTTATGAACACTGAAGCTTTCTTT.

CDR3 loop: CASSLGQGRNEKLFF. DNA of the CDR3: TGTGCCAGCAGCTTGGGACAGGGAAGAAATGAAAAACTGTTTTTT. V usage is TRBV7-2 and J usage is TRBJ1-4, with 9 bases lining up with TRBD1. CDR1 is SGHTA, CDR2 FQGNSA, per germline. V was pared by 3 bases and J by 5 bases, with 4 bases of the junction left unmatched. The CDR3 covers 15 residues.

CDR3 DNA: TGCGCCAGCAGTGCTAGGGGCTTATCTCCGACTAGCGGGCTGGCCTACAATGAGCAGTTCTTC. Its translation: CASSARGLSPTSGLAYNEQFF. The rearrangement links TRBV10-1 to TRBJ2-1; 10 nucleotides align to TRBD2. Trimming took 4 bases from V and 2 from J; bases not matched to a gene: 20. CDR1 and CDR2 from the germline V gene are WNHNN and SYGVQD (reference sequence). The CDR3 contains 21 residues.

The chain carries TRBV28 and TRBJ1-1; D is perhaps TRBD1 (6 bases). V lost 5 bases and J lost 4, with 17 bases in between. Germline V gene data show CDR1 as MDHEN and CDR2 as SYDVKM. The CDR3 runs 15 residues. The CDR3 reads CASSPGGGRGTEAFF. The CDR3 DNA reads TGTGCCAGCAGTCCCGGGGGGGGGCGCGGCACTGAAGCTTTCTTT.

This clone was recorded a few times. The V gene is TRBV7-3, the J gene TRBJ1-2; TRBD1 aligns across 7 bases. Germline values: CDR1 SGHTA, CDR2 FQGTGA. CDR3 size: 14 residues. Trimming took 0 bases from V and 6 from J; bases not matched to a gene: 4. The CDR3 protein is CASSLTSTGDGYTF. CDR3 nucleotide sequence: TGTGCCAGCAGCTTAACGTCTACAGGGGATGGCTACACCTTC.

DNA for the CDR3: TGTGCCAGCAGCCGCCCGGGACTACCACCGGATTCGTATTTT. Encoded protein: CASSRPGLPPDSYF. The chain recombines TRBV7-2 with TRBJ2-3, with TRBD2 matching over 7 bases. The CDR3 loop spans 14 amino acids. In germline, CDR1 is SGHTA, CDR2 FQGNSA. The ends lost 5 bases at V and 14 bases at J; junction bases unmatched: 16. Filled out from reference TRBV7-2 and TRBJ2-3, the complete variable domain reads GAGVSQSPSNKVTEKGKDVELRCDPISGHTALYWYRQSLGQGLEFLIYFQGNSAPDKSGLPSDRFSAERTGGSVSTLTIQRTQQEDSAVYLCASSRPGLPPDSYFGPGTRLTVL.

DNA of the CDR3: TGCGCCAGCAGTCATCCGCTCCTAGCGGGATCCTACGAGCAGTACTTC. This codes for CASSHPLLAGSYEQYF. The chain joins TRBV23-1 to TRBJ2-7, with 9 bases fitting TRBD2. TRBV23-1 is reported as an ORF; its role is uncertain. CDR3 length: 16 residues. Trimming removed 3 bases from V and 1 base from J; junction bases left unmatched: 7.

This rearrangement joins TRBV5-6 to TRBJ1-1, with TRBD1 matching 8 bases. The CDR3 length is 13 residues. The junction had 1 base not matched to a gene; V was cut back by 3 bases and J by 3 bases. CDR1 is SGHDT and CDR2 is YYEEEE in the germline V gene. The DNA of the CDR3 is TGTGCCAGCAGCTGGGACAGGTACACTGAAGCTTTCTTT. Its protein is CASSWDRYTEAFF.

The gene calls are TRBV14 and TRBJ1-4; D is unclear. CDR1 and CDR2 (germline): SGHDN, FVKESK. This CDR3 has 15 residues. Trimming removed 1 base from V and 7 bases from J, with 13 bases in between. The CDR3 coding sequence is TGTGCCAGCAGCCAAGTACTAGCCACTGGTGAAAAACTGTTTTTT. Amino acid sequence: CASSQVLATGEKLFF.

The CDR3 nucleotides read TGTGCCATCAGTGAGTCGATCCGAGGGACAGGGGTCGAAAAACTGTTTTTT. Amino acids: CAISESIRGTGVEKLFF. The rearrangement links TRBV10-3 to TRBJ1-4; 10 bases fit TRBD1. CDR1 ENHRY and CDR2 SYGVKD come from the germline V gene. Trimming at V came to 0 bases and at J to 8 bases, leaving 9 bases not matched to a gene. CDR3 length: 17 residues.

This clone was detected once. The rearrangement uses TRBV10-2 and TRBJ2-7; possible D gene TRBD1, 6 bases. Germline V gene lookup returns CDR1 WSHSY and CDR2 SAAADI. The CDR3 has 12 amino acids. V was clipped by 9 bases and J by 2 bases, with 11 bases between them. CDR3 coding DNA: TGCGCCAGTAATGACAGGACCTACGAGCAGTACTTC. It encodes CASNDRTYEQYF.

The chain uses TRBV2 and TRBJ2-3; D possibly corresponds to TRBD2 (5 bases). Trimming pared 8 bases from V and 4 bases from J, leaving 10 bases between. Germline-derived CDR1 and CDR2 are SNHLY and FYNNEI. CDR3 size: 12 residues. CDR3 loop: CASGRFSDTQYF. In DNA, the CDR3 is TGTGCCAGCGGGAGATTTTCAGATACGCAGTATTTT.